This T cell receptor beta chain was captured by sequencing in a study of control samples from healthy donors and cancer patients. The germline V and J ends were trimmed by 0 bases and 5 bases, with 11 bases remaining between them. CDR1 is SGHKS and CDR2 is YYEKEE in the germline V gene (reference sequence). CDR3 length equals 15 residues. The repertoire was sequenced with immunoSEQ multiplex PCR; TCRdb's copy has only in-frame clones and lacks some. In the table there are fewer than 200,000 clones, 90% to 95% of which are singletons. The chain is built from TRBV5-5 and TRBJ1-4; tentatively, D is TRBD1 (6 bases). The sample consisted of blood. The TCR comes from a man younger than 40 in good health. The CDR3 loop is CASSLVGGVNEKLFF. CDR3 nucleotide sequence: TGTGCCAGCAGCTTGGTTGGGGGCGTGAATGAAAAACTGTTTTTT. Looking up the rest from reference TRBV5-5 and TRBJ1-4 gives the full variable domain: DAGVTQSPTHLIKTRGQQVTLRCSPISGHKSVSWYQQVLGQGPQFIFQYYEKEERGRGNFPDRFSARQFPNYSSELNVNALLLGDSALYLCASSLVGGVNEKLFFGSGTQLSVL.